These 5 T cell receptor beta chains share one sample of origin, sequenced in a study of shared clonotypes between healthy human individuals. Produced via immunoSEQ multiplex PCR; TCRdb's table is partial and in-frame only. The sample carries some 1 million clones, roughly 80% recorded once. Sequencing was performed on memory CD4+ T cells sorted from blood. Subset noted: CD45RA-negative fraction. The receptors stem from a young man in good health.

The chain carries TRBV7-9 and TRBJ1-2, with D possibly being TRBD1 (5 bases). The germline V gene encodes CDR1 SEHNR and CDR2 FQNEAQ (reference sequence). V was shortened by 3 bases and J by 7 bases, with 15 bases between the two germline ends. There are 14 residues in the CDR3. The CDR3 reads CASSLEGSVIGYTF. DNA for the CDR3: TGTGCCAGCAGCTTGGAGGGGTCCGTGATTGGCTACACCTTC.

As to this clone: The same CDR3 is also encoded by other DNA sequences in this sample. The V and J genes are TRBV7-2 and TRBJ2-7; TRBD2 matches 11 bases. Trimming removed 6 bases from V and 4 bases from J; junction bases left unmatched: 5. Germline CDR1 reads SGHTA; CDR2 reads FQGNSA. This CDR3 is built from 14 residues. The CDR3 region is CASSPGTSGYEQYF. The CDR3 coding sequence is TGTGCCAGCAGTCCCGGGACTAGCGGTTACGAGCAGTACTTC. Looking up the rest from reference TRBV7-2 and TRBJ2-7 gives the full variable domain: GAGVSQSPSNKVTEKGKDVELRCDPISGHTALYWYRQSLGQGLEFLIYFQGNSAPDKSGLPSDRFSAERTGGSVSTLTIQRTQQEDSAVYLCASSPGTSGYEQYFGPGTRLTVT.

The J gene is TRBJ2-7, the V gene TRBV28; no reliable D call. With 7 bases removed from V and 4 bases from J, the gap between germline ends came to 14 bases. The CDR3 is made up of 13 amino acids. Germline V lookup: CDR1 MDHEN, CDR2 SYDVKM. The CDR3 loop reads CASKKTNLYEQYF. In DNA form, the CDR3 reads TGTGCCAGCAAAAAGACCAATTTGTACGAGCAGTACTTC.

The CDR3 loop is CASSRGRFGTEYEQYF. Written as DNA, the CDR3 is TGTGCCAGCAGCAGAGGCCGGTTCGGGACAGAATACGAGCAGTACTTC. V and J are TRBV11-1 and TRBJ2-7, with 7 bases identical to TRBD1. V dropped 5 bases and J dropped 4; count of bases not matched to a gene: 14. The CDR3 is made up of 16 amino acids. CDR1 is SGHAT and CDR2 is FQDESV in the germline V gene (reference sequence).

The chain uses TRBV7-8 and TRBJ2-1; no definite D call. This CDR3 is built from 16 residues. Germline CDR1 is SGHVS and CDR2 is FQNEAQ. V was cut by 3 bases and J by 2 bases, with 14 bases left in between. CDR3 coding DNA: TGTGCCAGCAGCTTGTCTCAAGCAACGGCCTACAATGAGCAGTTCTTC. Residues: CASSLSQATAYNEQFF. The complete variable domain, with remaining parts taken from reference TRBV7-8 and TRBJ2-1, reads GAGVSQSPRYKVAKRGQDVALRCDPISGHVSLFWYQQALGQGPEFLTYFQNEAQLDKSGLPSDRFFAERPEGSVSTLKIQRTQQEDSAVYLCASSLSQATAYNEQFFGPGTRLTVL.